This T cell receptor beta chain is drawn from a study of radiotherapy plus CTLA-4 blockade in lung cancer. Study context: Disease control reached less than 40%, with objective responses in less than 20%.

This table comes from immunoSEQ multiplex PCR, and its TCRdb copy is limited to in-frame clones, with some not included. The sample consists of approximately 49,000 clones, approximately 81% of them appearing once. This clone was counted only a few times. Its antigen is unidentified. Study-wide results and limits: Best predicting response, reportedly, were early blood T cell clone dynamics, with interferon-beta. In blood, TCR clones derived from the tumor expanded after radiotherapy plus ipilimumab.

CDR1 is MDHEN and CDR2 is SYDVKM in the germline V gene. The V end lost 6 bases, the J end lost 4 bases, and 18 bases lay between the germline ends. This CDR3 contains 15 residues. Participants had chemo-refractory metastatic non-small-cell lung cancer and were treated with focal radiation plus ipilimumab CTLA-4 blockade. V is TRBV28 and J is TRBJ2-5; tentatively, D is TRBD1 (6 bases). The TCR comes from a human donor with non-small cell lung cancer whose response to radiotherapy plus ipilimumab could not be evaluated. This specimen consisted of peripheral blood, obtained from a patient treated with radiotherapy plus ipilimumab. The CDR3 loop reads CASSGKGGGTETQYF. In DNA form, the CDR3 reads TGTGCCAGCAGCGGCAAGGGTGGGGGCACAGAGACCCAGTACTTC.